The 2 T cell receptor beta chains given below trace back to one sample, sequenced in a study of cytomegalovirus exposure and HLA in healthy donors. The PCR ran on 60 Vbeta and 13 Jbeta primers. Only in-frame clones appear in the TCRdb table, and some are missing; sequencing was by immunoSEQ multiplex PCR. In the table there are fewer than 300,000 clones, 80% to 90% of which are singletons. Material for sequencing was PBMCs. These receptors were collected from a man aged 40-49 years in good health and CMV-seropositive.

The sample holds a few counts of this clone. This rearrangement joins TRBV18 to TRBJ2-7, with TRBD2 matching 10 bases. After removal of 6 bases from V and 2 bases from J, the junction contained 7 bases not matched to a gene. This CDR3 has 15 amino acids. Germline V CDR1 and CDR2: KGHSH, LQKENI. CDR3 sequence (DNA): TGTGCCAGCTCCCGCTCTAGCGGGGGTGCCTACGAGCAGTACTTC. It codes for CASSRSSGGAYEQYF. Full variable domain (remainder filled in from reference TRBV18 and TRBJ2-7): NAGVMQNPRHLVRRRGQEARLRCSPMKGHSHVYWYRQLPEEGLKFMVYLQKENIIDESGMPKERFSAEFPKEGPSILRIQQVVRGDSAAYFCASSRSSGGAYEQYFGPGTRLTVT.

The chain is built from TRBV7-2 and TRBJ2-7; 9 bases are shared with TRBD1. The V segment lost 5 bases and the J segment 0 bases; nucleotides outside the gene matches: 8. Per germline, CDR1 SGHTA and CDR2 FQGNSA. The CDR3 is made up of 16 amino acids. This chain's CDR3 is CASSASGTGNSYEQYF. The CDR3 DNA sequence: TGTGCCAGCAGCGCGTCCGGGACAGGGAACTCCTACGAGCAGTACTTC.